The 30 T cell receptor beta chains below all came from one sample that was sequenced in a study of blood T cell repertoires in COVID-19. Generated by immunoSEQ multiplex PCR, the TCRdb table keeps only in-frame clones and is missing some. The table shows over 400,000 clones, with about 88% occurring only once. Sequenced material: peripheral blood. These receptors all come from a woman between 45 and 65 years old with COVID-19, enrolled during active disease.

The V call is TRBV30, the J call TRBJ1-1, with D tentatively TRBD1 (5 bases). Trimming took 3 bases from V and 3 from J, leaving 14 bases between them. This CDR3 spans 14 amino acids. CDR1 and CDR2 (germline): GTSNPN, SVGIG (reference sequence). CDR3 protein: CAWRSWTGDTEAFF. The CDR3 DNA is TGTGCCTGGAGATCTTGGACGGGGGACACTGAAGCTTTCTTT.

The chain employs TRBV3-1 (or the pseudogene TRBV3-2) and TRBJ2-5, with TRBD2 identical over 8 bases. In germline, CDR1 is LGHDT, CDR2 YNNKEL (reference sequence). The CDR3 length is 16 residues. V was pared by 2 bases and J by 4 bases, with 9 bases of the junction left unmatched. CDR3: CASSQTQGLVGETQYF. The CDR3, as DNA: TGTGCCAGCAGCCAAACCCAGGGACTAGTCGGAGAGACCCAGTACTTC.

The J gene is TRBJ2-1, the V gene TRBV5-1; a weak D match, TRBD1 (5 bases). Germline CDR1 SGHRS, CDR2 YFSETQ. This CDR3 comprises 14 residues. With 4 bases removed from V and 7 bases from J, the gap between germline ends came to 15 bases. This chain's CDR3 is CASSPTSDRNEQFF. The CDR3 coding sequence is TGCGCCAGCAGCCCTACTTCCGACAGAAATGAGCAGTTCTTC.

The chain is built from TRBV14 and TRBJ2-2, with unresolved D. CDR1 and CDR2 from the germline V gene are SGHDN and FVKESK. The ends were cut back, 1 base at V and 1 base at J, with 4 bases in the middle. The CDR3 runs 14 residues. For the CDR3, the DNA is TGTGCCAGCAGCCAAGTCCAGAACACCGGGGAGCTGTTTTTT. Protein: CASSQVQNTGELFF.

This clone appeared once. This chain uses TRBV28 with TRBJ1-5; 8 bases match TRBD1. The V gene's germline CDR1 is MDHEN and CDR2 SYDVKM. The CDR3 has 14 residues. V gave up 6 bases and J gave up 9 bases; unmatched junction bases: 10. The CDR3 loop is CASRPGQGWRPQHF. CDR3 DNA sequence: TGTGCCAGCAGACCCGGACAGGGTTGGAGGCCCCAGCATTTT.

The J gene is TRBJ1-2, the V gene TRBV6-7, with 8 bases aligning to TRBD1. TRBV6-7 is assigned to the ORF class and has an uncertain function. There are 15 residues in the CDR3. Trimming removed 2 bases from V and 7 bases from J; junction bases left unmatched: 9. The CDR3 sequence: CASSYQRQGASGYTF. DNA for the CDR3: TGTGCCAGCAGTTACCAAAGGCAGGGGGCCAGTGGCTACACCTTC.

The rearrangement joins TRBV6-1 to TRBJ1-5; possible D gene TRBD1, 5 bases. The germline gives CDR1 MNHNS, CDR2 SASEGT. V lost 3 bases and J 6 bases, leaving 12 bases between the germline ends. There are 14 residues in the CDR3. CDR3 sequence: CASSDDSQTQPQHF. The DNA for the CDR3 is TGTGCCAGCAGTGACGACAGCCAAACTCAGCCCCAGCATTTT.

This sequence joins TRBV3-1 (or the pseudogene TRBV3-2) and TRBJ2-3; tentative D call: TRBD1 (6 bases). V was trimmed by 3 bases and J by 0 bases, leaving 10 bases between them. CDR1 LGHDT and CDR2 YNNKEL come from the germline V gene (reference sequence). This CDR3 region has 15 residues. CDR3 coding DNA: TGTGCCAGCAGCCATTCCGGACAGAGCACAGATACGCAGTATTTT. Amino acids: CASSHSGQSTDTQYF.

The chain combines TRBV30 with TRBJ2-3; 7 bases fit TRBD1. Germline V gene sequence: CDR1 GTSNPN, CDR2 SVGIG (reference sequence). The CDR3 is 12 amino acids. This CDR3 is CAGGRSTDTQYF. The DNA for the CDR3 is TGTGCAGGGGGCAGAAGCACAGATACGCAGTATTTT. Combining the CDR3 with reference TRBV30 and TRBJ2-3 gives the whole variable domain SQTIHQWPATLVQPVGSPLSLECTVEGTSNPNLYWYRQAAGRGLQLLFYSVGIGQISSEVPQNLSASRPQDRQFILSSKKLLLSDSGFYLCAGGRSTDTQYFGPGTRLTVL.

V and J are TRBV3-1 (or the pseudogene TRBV3-2) and TRBJ2-5; TRBD1 might be the D (6 bases). Trimming took 0 bases from V and 5 from J, leaving 13 bases between them. The CDR3 length is 15 residues. Germline-derived CDR1 and CDR2 are LGHDT and YNNKEL (reference sequence). The CDR3 DNA reads as TGTGCCAGCAGCCAAGAACGCGGACAGAGGGAGACCCAGTACTTC. It yields the protein CASSQERGQRETQYF.

V usage is TRBV25-1 and J usage is TRBJ2-5; tentatively, D is TRBD1 (5 bases). CDR1 is MGHDK, CDR2 SYGVNS, per germline. The CDR3 has 13 amino acids. V was cut by 6 bases and J by 3 bases, with 11 bases left in between. The CDR3 region is CASSADRKETQYF. The CDR3 nucleotides are TGTGCCAGCAGCGCCGACAGAAAAGAGACCCAGTACTTC.

The chain links TRBV27 to TRBJ2-1, with TRBD2 matching over 10 bases. After removal of 4 bases from V and 8 bases from J, the junction contained 8 bases not matched to a gene. This CDR3 spans 15 amino acids. CDR1 MNHEY and CDR2 SMNVEV come from the germline V gene (reference sequence). The chain's CDR3 is CASSSGTSGVDEQFF. In DNA, the CDR3 is TGTGCCAGCAGTTCGGGAACTAGCGGGGTGGATGAGCAGTTCTTC.

The V gene is TRBV29-1, the J gene TRBJ1-1, with D tentatively TRBD1 (5 bases). V dropped 1 base and J dropped 5 bases, with 20 bases sitting between them. The CDR3 loop spans 16 amino acids. Germline V CDR1 and CDR2: SQVTM, ANQGSEA. The CDR3 loop is CSVEVYDMTRGTEAFF. The CDR3 nucleotides read TGCAGCGTTGAAGTTTACGATATGACCCGGGGGACTGAAGCTTTCTTT.

The chain employs TRBV19 and TRBJ1-5; D possibly corresponds to TRBD1 (5 bases). The germline V gene has CDR1 LNHDA and CDR2 SQIVND (reference sequence). The V and J ends lost 6 bases and 2 bases respectively, with 14 bases between them. The CDR3 is made up of 15 amino acids. This CDR3 reads CASSPITGGNQPQHF. CDR3 coding DNA: TGTGCCAGTAGCCCAATTACAGGAGGCAATCAGCCCCAGCATTTT.

V usage is TRBV28 and J usage is TRBJ2-7, with 8 bases lining up with TRBD1. This CDR3 region has 14 residues. Unmatched junction bases numbered 6, after V lost 4 bases and J lost 4 bases. In germline, CDR1 is MDHEN, CDR2 SYDVKM. The CDR3 DNA reads TGTGCCAGCAGTTCCAGGGGGCGAGGGTACGAGCAGTACTTC. Translated, it gives CASSSRGRGYEQYF.

This clone was counted once. The V and J genes are TRBV7-3 and TRBJ2-2; a weak D match, TRBD1 (5 bases). Trimming cost V 5 bases and J 5 bases, with 18 bases left between them. CDR1 and CDR2 from the germline V gene are SGHTA and FQGTGA. This CDR3 has 16 residues. The CDR3 is CASSAPEQGRTGELFF. DNA for the CDR3: TGTGCCAGCAGCGCTCCGGAGCAGGGAAGAACCGGGGAGCTGTTTTTT.

This chain uses TRBV30 with TRBJ1-1; a weak D match, TRBD1 (6 bases). This CDR3 is 14 amino acids long. Germline CDR1 and CDR2: GTSNPN and SVGIG (reference sequence). Trimming took off 0 bases at V and 4 bases at J, with 12 bases between the two ends. Here the CDR3 reads CAWSVGTKGTEAFF. The CDR3 nucleotides are TGTGCCTGGAGTGTCGGGACAAAGGGCACTGAAGCTTTCTTT.

The rearrangement joins TRBV6-6 to TRBJ2-3; TRBD2 agrees at 12 bases. The CDR3 extends over 14 amino acids. Per the germline V gene, CDR1 is MNHNY and CDR2 is SVGAGI (reference sequence). V gave up 5 bases and J gave up 9 bases; unmatched junction bases: 6. The CDR3 DNA reads TGTGCCAGCAGTCGAATCACTAGCGGGGGGACGCAGTATTTT. This codes for CASSRITSGGTQYF.

The genes are TRBV14 and TRBJ2-3; a weak D match, TRBD2 (6 bases). This CDR3 comprises 14 residues. The V end was cut by 4 bases, the J end by 5 bases, with 13 bases between. CDR1 is SGHDN, CDR2 FVKESK, per germline. The CDR3 region is CASSPRGSGDTQYF. The CDR3 DNA follows: TGTGCCAGCAGCCCCCGGGGTAGCGGAGATACGCAGTATTTT. Drawing the rest from reference TRBV14 and TRBJ2-3, the complete variable domain is EAGVTQFPSHSVIEKGQTVTLRCDPISGHDNLYWYRRVMGKEIKFLLHFVKESKQDESGMPNNRFLAERTGGTYSTLKVQPAELEDSGVYFCASSPRGSGDTQYFGPGTRLTVL.

This chain joins TRBV2 and TRBJ1-2; D unclear. CDR1 is SNHLY, CDR2 FYNNEI, per germline. The ends were cut back, 1 base at V and 4 bases at J, with 7 bases in the middle. This CDR3 spans 13 amino acids. The CDR3 protein is CASSEDISYGYTF. The CDR3 nucleotides are TGTGCCAGCAGTGAAGACATAAGCTATGGCTACACCTTC. The whole variable domain, filled in from reference TRBV2 and TRBJ1-2, reads EPEVTQTPSHQVTQMGQEVILRCVPISNHLYFYWYRQILGQKVEFLVSFYNNEISEKSEIFDDQFSVERPDGSNFTLKIRSTKLEDSAMYFCASSEDISYGYTFGSGTRLTVV.

Worth noting for this clone: The same CDR3 arises from other DNA sequences in this sample as well. V gene TRBV5-1 combines with J gene TRBJ2-7, with D perhaps TRBD2 (5 bases). CDR1 is SGHRS, CDR2 YFSETQ, per germline. The CDR3 covers 13 residues. V gave up 2 bases and J gave up 4 bases, with 10 bases separating them. CDR3 region: CASSLEGAYEQYF. CDR3 in DNA: TGCGCCAGCAGCTTAGAGGGTGCTTACGAGCAGTACTTC.

This sequence joins TRBV12-5 and TRBJ2-2; 14 bases are a match to TRBD2. Germline V lookup: CDR1 LGHNT, CDR2 FRNRAP. This CDR3 comprises 16 residues. J lost 5 bases, V lost 6 bases, and 5 bases had no gene match. The CDR3 nucleotides are TGTGCTAGTGGACGGACTAGCGGGGGGCGGACCGGGGAGCTGTTTTTT. As protein: CASGRTSGGRTGELFF.

The rearrangement joins TRBV3-1 (or the pseudogene TRBV3-2) to TRBJ1-1; TRBD1 might be the D (6 bases). V was pared by 1 base and J by 8 bases, with 17 bases between. The CDR3 sequence is 15 residues long. Per the germline V gene, CDR1 is LGHDT and CDR2 is YNNKEL (reference sequence). The CDR3 region is CASSQGGGGWSEAFF. As DNA, the CDR3 is TGTGCCAGCAGCCAAGGAGGGGGAGGGTGGTCCGAAGCTTTCTTT.

On this clone: The same CDR3 can be traced to other DNA sequences in this sample. V and J are TRBV6-1 and TRBJ1-1; D call uncertain. V shed 0 bases and J shed 4 bases, with 6 bases lying between them. This CDR3 comprises 13 residues. Germline-derived CDR1 and CDR2 are MNHNS and SASEGT. The CDR3 loop is CASSEARGTEAFF. Here the CDR3 DNA reads TGTGCCAGCAGTGAAGCGCGGGGCACTGAAGCTTTCTTT.

The chain couples TRBV29-1 to TRBJ1-1, with D possibly TRBD1 on 6 matching bases. V was trimmed by 8 bases and J by 3 bases, leaving 19 bases between them. This CDR3 spans 14 amino acids. Germline V gives CDR1 SQVTM, CDR2 ANQGSEA. The DNA for the CDR3 is TGCAGCTTCGAGTGGGGTGCAGGGGACACTGAAGCTTTCTTT. This codes for CSFEWGAGDTEAFF.

This clone was observed a few times. The rearrangement joins TRBV2 to TRBJ1-5; D gene ambiguous. Germline V gives CDR1 SNHLY, CDR2 FYNNEI. The V gene lost 0 bases and the J gene lost 5 bases, with 8 bases spanning the gap. CDR3 length: 14 amino acids. The CDR3 sequence: CASSEARGHQPQHF. The DNA of the CDR3 is TGTGCCAGCAGTGAAGCGCGCGGGCATCAGCCCCAGCATTTT.

The chain carries TRBV2 and TRBJ2-2; weak D call: TRBD2 (7 bases). The CDR3 runs to 15 residues. CDR1 SNHLY and CDR2 FYNNEI come from the germline V gene. V was cut by 4 bases and J by 4 bases, with 13 bases left in between. The CDR3 sequence is CASSGTRGATGELFF. As DNA, the CDR3 is TGTGCCAGCAGTGGGACCCGGGGGGCCACCGGGGAGCTGTTTTTT.

This rearrangement joins TRBV5-1 to TRBJ1-5; weak D call: TRBD1 (5 bases). The CDR3 is 16 residues long. V lost 3 bases to trimming and J lost 2 bases, with 15 bases between them. CDR1 and CDR2 from the germline V gene are SGHRS and YFSETQ. The CDR3 region is CASSYGTGGGNQPQHF. DNA for the CDR3: TGCGCCAGCAGCTACGGGACGGGGGGTGGCAATCAGCCCCAGCATTTT.

The rearrangement joins TRBV9 to TRBJ2-7; TRBD2 agrees at 9 bases. The CDR3 runs to 14 residues. V was clipped by 0 bases and J by 7 bases; unmatched bases: 5. In germline, CDR1 is SGDLS, CDR2 YYNGEE. CDR3 sequence: CASSVGTSDREQYF. CDR3 DNA: TGTGCCAGCAGCGTAGGGACTAGCGACCGGGAGCAGTACTTC. Full variable domain (remainder filled in from reference TRBV9 and TRBJ2-7): DSGVTQTPKHLITATGQRVTLRCSPRSGDLSVYWYQQSLDQGLQFLIQYYNGEERAKGNILERFSAQQFPDLHSELNLSSLELGDSALYFCASSVGTSDREQYFGPGTRLTVT.

This clone occurred a few times. The chain employs TRBV7-9 and TRBJ1-6, with TRBD1 matching over 8 bases. J was trimmed by 8 bases and V by 5 bases; bases with no gene match: 2. The germline V gene has CDR1 SEHNR and CDR2 FQNEAQ (reference sequence). This CDR3 region has 13 residues. The CDR3 loop reads CASSMGQDSPLHF. CDR3 bases: TGTGCCAGCAGCATGGGACAGGATTCACCCCTCCACTTT. Based on the CDR3 plus reference TRBV7-9 and TRBJ1-6, the full variable domain is DTGVSQNPRHKITKRGQNVTFRCDPISEHNRLYWYRQTLGQGPEFLTYFQNEAQLEKSRLLSDRFSAERPKGSFSTLEIQRTEQGDSAMYLCASSMGQDSPLHFGNGTRLTVT.